This T cell receptor beta chain was documented in a study of T cell responses to AZD1222 COVID-19 vaccine. Study-wide results and limits: Just five to seven people given AZD1222 tested seropositive at baseline.

On this clone itself: Its antigen remains unidentified.

Trimming removed 4 bases from V and 6 bases from J; junction bases left unmatched: 13. CDR1 is SGHDT and CDR2 is YYEEEE in the germline V gene. The CDR3 extends over 16 amino acids. Profiling relied on immunoSEQ multiplex PCR, and the TCRdb table lists in-frame clones only, not all of them. The data show 80,000 or so clones, nearly 90% seen once. This clonotype was obtained from an adult in good health. This sequence joins TRBV5-6 and TRBJ1-1; 9 bases are a match to TRBD1. Sequencing used peripheral blood, obtained on day 0 of AZD1222 vaccination. CDR3 nucleotide sequence: TGTGCCAGCAGCGCCGGGACAGGGATTTCAACCCCTGAAGCTTTCTTT. Translating it yields CASSAGTGISTPEAFF.